This TCR beta chain was found in a study of T cell repertoires in cytomegalovirus infection. Study-wide findings and caveats: Dominating the ex vivo response were HLA-C-restricted CMV-specific TCR beta clonotypes.

Concerning this clonotype: What it binds is not known.

The length of the CDR3 is 13 residues. The V gene's germline CDR1 is SGHTA and CDR2 FQGNSA. Trimming stripped 5 bases from V and 4 bases from J, with 11 bases between. TCRdb passed the reads through MiXCR, listing each CDR3 protein once. The sample holds fewer than 55,000 distinct CDR3 sequences, roughly 21% seen once. This TCR came from a human donor in good health (CMV status not recorded). Some clones in this sample may be carry-over from other donors' samples. The sequencing here drew on CD8+ T cells from cultured PBMCs, taken from culture after CMV antigen stimulation. The chain has TRBV7-2 and TRBJ2-5; D is ambiguous. The CDR3: CASSTDPGETQYF. The CDR3 DNA sequence: TGTGCCAGCAGCACGGACCCGGGAGAGACCCAGTACTTC.